One TCR beta chain is described in this entry. No antigen is known for it. CDR3 size: 12 residues. V dropped 4 bases and J dropped 7 bases, with 11 bases sitting between them. Germline CDR1 is LNHDA and CDR2 is SQIVND (reference sequence). This sample was taken from a study of cytomegalovirus exposure and HLA in healthy donors. Study at large: HLA-typed donors contributed 65 million to 95 million unique TCRs, which were held in an early data release. Findings and limits, study-wide: Later analysis suggested links between common viral pathogens and several top significant clusters.

The PCR used 60 Vbeta and 13 Jbeta primers. This table comes from immunoSEQ multiplex PCR, and its TCRdb copy is limited to in-frame clones, with some not included. The sample table sets out around 27,000 clones. Sequencing input: PBMCs. This TCR was recovered from a man aged 25-45 years in good health and CMV-seronegative. The gene calls are TRBV19 and TRBJ2-7; D not resolved. Written as DNA, the CDR3 is TGTGCCAGTAGTACTCTCAACCAGGAGCAGTACTTC. Amino acids: CASSTLNQEQYF.